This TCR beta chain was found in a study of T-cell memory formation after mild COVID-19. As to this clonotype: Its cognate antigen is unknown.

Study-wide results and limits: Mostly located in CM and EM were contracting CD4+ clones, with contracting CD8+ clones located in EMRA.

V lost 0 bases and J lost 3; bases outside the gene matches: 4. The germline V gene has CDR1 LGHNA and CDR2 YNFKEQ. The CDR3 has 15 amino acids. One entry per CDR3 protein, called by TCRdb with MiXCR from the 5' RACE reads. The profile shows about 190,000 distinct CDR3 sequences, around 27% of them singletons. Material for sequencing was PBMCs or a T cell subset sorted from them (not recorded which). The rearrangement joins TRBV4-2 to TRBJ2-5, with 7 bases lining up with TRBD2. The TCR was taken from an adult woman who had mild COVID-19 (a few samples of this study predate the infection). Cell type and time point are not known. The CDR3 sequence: CASSQDLGGKETQYF. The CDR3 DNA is TGTGCCAGCAGCCAAGATCTGGGAGGGAAAGAGACCCAGTACTTC.